This T cell receptor beta chain was retrieved from a study of blood T cells in healthy people across ages. The study, taken as a whole, reports: PBMC samples, being unsorted, prevented any conclusive comparison of naive and antigen-experienced cells. From one million sequenced T cells, diversity estimates were lower bounds.

Points on this clonotype: Its specificity is not known.

The authors isolated at least 6.5 million PBMCs per sample. For the second PCR, which ran for about 6 to 11 cycles, a sample-barcoded 5' primer and a J-beta primer mix were used. TCRdb called the 5' RACE reads again in MiXCR, with one record for every CDR3 protein. The repertoire includes approximately 790,000 distinct CDR3 sequences, approximately 65% of them detected once, and roughly a quarter sits in the top ten. This CDR3 is 15 amino acids long. Germline V gene sequence: CDR1 SEHNR, CDR2 FQNEAQ (reference sequence). Trimming shortened V by 5 bases and J by 3 bases, and 17 bases separated the two germline ends.

The TCR comes from a man aged 30 to 39 in good health. The sequenced sample consisted of blood. The chain has TRBV7-9 and TRBJ2-7; TRBD1 might be the D (6 bases). CDR3 in DNA: TGTGCCAGCAGCACTTCCGGGACAACCTTCTACGAGCAGTACTTC. Its protein product is CASSTSGTTFYEQYF. Full variable domain (remainder filled in from reference TRBV7-9 and TRBJ2-7): DTGVSQNPRHKITKRGQNVTFRCDPISEHNRLYWYRQTLGQGPEFLTYFQNEAQLEKSRLLSDRFSAERPKGSFSTLEIQRTEQGDSAMYLCASSTSGTTFYEQYFGPGTRLTVT.